The 32 T cell receptor beta chains below were found in one sample sequenced in a study of cytomegalovirus exposure and HLA in healthy donors. Sequencing used immunoSEQ multiplex PCR; TCRdb keeps in-frame clones, though not all of them. The sample has under 250,000 clones, roughly 87% seen once; the top ten hold approximately 2%. Input material: PBMCs. The receptors were gathered from a woman between 18 and 29 years old in good health and CMV-seropositive.

This clone turned up a few times. The chain has TRBV10-2 and TRBJ1-2; D remains unclear. V shed 3 bases and J shed 4 bases, with 9 bases lying between them. Looked up from germline, CDR1 is WSHSY and CDR2 is SAAADI. The CDR3 is 13 residues long. The CDR3 spells CASSDMGSYGYTF. The CDR3, as DNA: TGCGCCAGCAGTGATATGGGGAGCTATGGCTACACCTTC.

The J gene is TRBJ2-1, the V gene TRBV7-9; 14 bases align to TRBD2. J lost 0 bases, V lost 4 bases, and 8 bases had no gene match. The CDR3 has 19 residues. CDR1 is SEHNR and CDR2 is FQNEAQ in the germline V gene (reference sequence). The chain's CDR3 is CASSSGLAGGPSSYNEQFF. The CDR3, as DNA: TGTGCCAGCAGCTCTGGACTAGCGGGAGGACCGAGCTCCTACAATGAGCAGTTCTTC.

This clone was counted a single time. V is TRBV2 and J is TRBJ2-1; 9 positions agree with TRBD2. J was trimmed by 2 bases and V by 5 bases; bases with no gene match: 7. This CDR3 has 16 residues. CDR1 is SNHLY and CDR2 is FYNNEI in the germline V gene. CDR3 coding DNA: TGTGCCAGCAGTCCGGGACTAGCTCCCCCCTACAATGAGCAGTTCTTC. The encoded protein is CASSPGLAPPYNEQFF.

V is TRBV7-3 and J is TRBJ2-1; D unresolved. V was clipped by 5 bases and J by 10 bases, with 12 bases between them. CDR3 length: 12 residues. Germline V lookup: CDR1 SGHTA, CDR2 FQGTGA. In DNA, the CDR3 is TGTGCCAGCAGCGAATCCCCCGGGGAGCAGTTCTTC. Encoded protein: CASSESPGEQFF.

The gene calls are TRBV29-1 and TRBJ1-2; TRBD1 matches at 12 bases. With 7 bases clipped from V and 7 bases from J, the junction kept 4 bases outside the gene matches. The CDR3 contains 12 residues. Germline loops: CDR1 SQVTM, CDR2 ANQGSEA. CDR3 nucleotides: TGCAGCGGGGGACAGGGGGCGGGTGGCTACACCTTC. It is translated as CSGGQGAGGYTF. Full variable domain (remainder filled in from reference TRBV29-1 and TRBJ1-2): SAVISQKPSRDICQRGTSLTIQCQVDSQVTMMFWYRQQPGQSLTLIATANQGSEATYESGFVIDKFPISRPNLTFSTLTVSNMSPEDSSIYLCSGGQGAGGYTFGSGTRLTVV.

This chain uses TRBV7-6 with TRBJ2-5; the match to TRBD2 covers 9 bases. The CDR3 length is 16 residues. V lost 5 bases, J lost 0 bases, and 7 bases stayed unmatched. CDR1 is SGHVS and CDR2 is FNYEAQ in the germline V gene. The CDR3 coding sequence is TGTGCCAGCAGCCCTTCGGGACTAGCTAACCAAGAGACCCAGTACTTC. Its translation is CASSPSGLANQETQYF.

The CDR3: CASSPSGTEAFF. CDR3 DNA sequence: TGTGCCAGCAGCCCGTCGGGCACTGAAGCTTTCTTT. This chain joins TRBV5-5 and TRBJ1-1, with unresolved D. This CDR3 is 12 amino acids long. V lost 4 bases and J 4 bases, leaving 8 bases between the germline ends. CDR1 and CDR2 from the germline V gene are SGHKS and YYEKEE (reference sequence).

The CDR3, as DNA: TGTGCCAGCAGCGCTGGACTAGCGGGAGGGATCTACGAGCAGTACTTC. Its protein product is CASSAGLAGGIYEQYF. The V and J genes are TRBV9 and TRBJ2-7; 15 nucleotides agree with TRBD2. The V segment lost 3 bases and the J segment 3 bases; nucleotides outside the gene matches: 4. This CDR3 is built from 16 residues. Germline V gene sequence: CDR1 SGDLS, CDR2 YYNGEE.

This clone was counted a single time. The V call is TRBV18, the J call TRBJ2-7; D perhaps matches TRBD1 (6 bases). Trimming shortened V by 3 bases and J by 6 bases, and 12 bases separated the two germline ends. The germline V gene has CDR1 KGHSH and CDR2 LQKENI. CDR3 size: 13 residues. The CDR3 here is CASSPDRTSEQYF. The CDR3 DNA sequence: TGTGCCAGCTCACCCGACAGGACGAGCGAGCAGTACTTC.

The J gene is TRBJ2-5, the V gene TRBV11-2; D may be TRBD2 (7 bases). CDR1 and CDR2 (germline): SGHAT, FQNNGV. This CDR3 contains 15 residues. V was cut by 6 bases and J by 9 bases, with 23 bases left in between. CDR3 nucleotides: TGTGCCAGCAGGGGTAGAGGGGGGGGGACGTGGGCCCAGTACTTC. The encoded protein is CASRGRGGGTWAQYF.

CDR3 sequence: CASSARGGSTDTQYF. The CDR3 bases are TGTGCCAGCAGCGCTAGAGGGGGTAGCACAGATACGCAGTATTTT. The genes are TRBV9 and TRBJ2-3; maybe TRBD1 (6 bases). Germline V lookup: CDR1 SGDLS, CDR2 YYNGEE. Trimming removed 3 bases at V and 0 bases at J, with 11 bases between. This CDR3 contains 15 residues.

This sequence joins TRBV9 and TRBJ2-7, with a possible D match to TRBD2 (6 bases). The V end lost 1 base, the J end lost 6 bases, and 11 bases lay between the germline ends. From germline, CDR1 is SGDLS and CDR2 YYNGEE. The CDR3 runs to 13 residues. CDR3 nucleotides: TGTGCCAGCAGCGTATTGTGGGGAGGCGAGCAGTACTTC. Protein sequence: CASSVLWGGEQYF.

This chain uses TRBV7-8 with TRBJ1-2; 10 positions agree with TRBD1. Germline values: CDR1 SGHVS, CDR2 FQNEAQ. The ends lost 8 bases at V and 7 bases at J; junction bases unmatched: 19. The CDR3 loop spans 17 amino acids. The CDR3 sequence: CASGRRTGGIDRGGYTF. CDR3 bases: TGTGCCAGCGGCAGACGGACAGGGGGGATCGACCGGGGTGGCTACACCTTC.

The chain joins TRBV28 to TRBJ1-5, with 9 bases lining up with TRBD1. Germline loops: CDR1 MDHEN, CDR2 SYDVKM. The ends lost 6 bases at V and 7 bases at J; junction bases unmatched: 7. CDR3 length: 14 amino acids. The CDR3 protein is CASSIQGARQPQHF. In nucleotides, the CDR3 is TGTGCCAGCAGCATACAGGGGGCACGGCAGCCCCAGCATTTT.

V and J are TRBV5-4 and TRBJ2-1; D remains ambiguous. Trimming pared 4 bases from V and 4 bases from J, leaving 9 bases between. This CDR3 region has 13 residues. Germline CDR1 is SGHNT and CDR2 is YYREEE (reference sequence). In nucleotides, the CDR3 is TGTGCCAGCAGCCCCAGAAAGTACAATGAGCAGTTCTTC. Its protein product is CASSPRKYNEQFF.

The chain has TRBV27 and TRBJ2-7; TRBD1 is a possible D gene (5 bases). Germline V gene lookup returns CDR1 MNHEY and CDR2 SMNVEV (reference sequence). CDR3 length: 15 amino acids. Trimming pared 2 bases from V and 0 bases from J, leaving 11 bases between. For the CDR3, the DNA is TGTGCCAGCAGTTTACTGCAGGGTCTCTCCTACGAGCAGTACTTC. Translating gives CASSLLQGLSYEQYF.

The chain is built from TRBV5-1 and TRBJ2-3; the match to TRBD1 covers 8 bases. Germline-derived CDR1 and CDR2 are SGHRS and YFSETQ. After removal of 0 bases from V and 6 bases from J, the junction contained 3 bases not matched to a gene. The CDR3 totals 14 residues. CDR3 region: CASSLDRGRDTQYF. The CDR3 DNA follows: TGCGCCAGCAGCTTGGACAGGGGGAGGGATACGCAGTATTTT.

This chain links TRBV28 with TRBJ1-1, with D unresolved. CDR3 length: 14 amino acids. Per germline, CDR1 MDHEN and CDR2 SYDVKM. Trimming shortened V by 5 bases and J by 1 base, and 11 bases separated the two germline ends. CDR3 loop: CASSPRVGNTEAFF. The CDR3 DNA reads as TGTGCCAGCAGTCCCCGGGTCGGGAACACTGAAGCTTTCTTT.

There are a few counts of this clone. The gene calls are TRBV4-1 and TRBJ2-4; 7 bases are a match to TRBD2. V lost 6 bases and J lost 9; bases outside the gene matches: 8. The germline gives CDR1 MGHRA, CDR2 YSYEKL. The CDR3 has 13 amino acids. CDR3 in DNA: TGCGCCAGCAGATGGGGGGGGGACGGCATTCAGTACTTC. Translating it yields CASRWGGDGIQYF.

This chain uses TRBV2 with TRBJ2-7, with D possibly matching TRBD1 (6 bases). The CDR3 runs to 14 residues. Germline loops: CDR1 SNHLY, CDR2 FYNNEI. Trimming took 6 bases from V and 4 from J, leaving 16 bases between them. CDR3 bases: TGTGCCAGCAGGGACAGATCGGACAGTTACGAGCAGTACTTC. Protein product: CASRDRSDSYEQYF.

J is TRBJ1-1 and V is TRBV5-1, with 8 bases fitting TRBD1. From germline, CDR1 is SGHRS and CDR2 YFSETQ. V gave up 4 bases and J gave up 5 bases; unmatched junction bases: 10. CDR3 length equals 15 residues. CDR3 in amino acids: CASSPGTGLRTEAFF. The CDR3 DNA is TGCGCCAGCAGCCCTGGGACAGGTTTAAGGACTGAAGCTTTCTTT.

The V and J genes are TRBV7-2 and TRBJ2-7; 8 nucleotides align to TRBD1. Germline V gives CDR1 SGHTA, CDR2 FQGNSA. The CDR3 runs to 14 residues. V lost 3 bases and J lost 6; bases outside the gene matches: 7. The CDR3: CASSFSRGQREQYF. The CDR3 DNA reads as TGTGCCAGCAGCTTCTCCAGGGGGCAACGCGAGCAGTACTTC.

This sequence joins TRBV4-1 and TRBJ2-5; possibly TRBD1 for D (6 bases). From germline, CDR1 is MGHRA and CDR2 YSYEKL. V lost 0 bases and J 7 bases, leaving 27 bases between the germline ends. This CDR3 has 19 amino acids. The CDR3 reads CASSQDIVRAYYRDRTQYF. DNA of the CDR3: TGCGCCAGCAGCCAAGATATCGTGCGGGCGTACTACAGGGATAGGACCCAGTACTTC.

CDR3 protein: CASSGAGLHTEAFF. The DNA of the CDR3 is TGTGCCAGCAGTGGAGCCGGACTTCACACTGAAGCTTTCTTT. The J gene is TRBJ1-1, the V gene TRBV25-1; D remains unclear. V was pared by 4 bases and J by 3 bases, with 12 bases between. The CDR3 loop spans 14 amino acids. CDR1 MGHDK and CDR2 SYGVNS come from the germline V gene.

CDR3 sequence reads: CATMGGFNQPQHF. The CDR3, as DNA: TGTGCCACCATGGGGGGATTCAATCAGCCCCAGCATTTT. The chain combines TRBV19 with TRBJ1-5; the D gene is possibly TRBD1 (5 bases). The CDR3 is 13 amino acids. The V end lost 10 bases, the J end lost 3 bases, and 13 bases lay between the germline ends. From germline, CDR1 is LNHDA and CDR2 SQIVND (reference sequence).

The chain recombines TRBV12-5 with TRBJ2-5, with 7 bases that match TRBD1. This CDR3 contains 14 residues. Germline CDR1 reads LGHNT; CDR2 reads FRNRAP. After removal of 4 bases from V and 0 bases from J, the junction contained 2 bases not matched to a gene. CDR3 DNA: TGTGCTAGTGGTTCGGGACAGTACCAAGAGACCCAGTACTTC. Its translation is CASGSGQYQETQYF. Full variable domain (rest looked up from reference TRBV12-5 and TRBJ2-5): DARVTQTPRHKVTEMGQEVTMRCQPILGHNTVFWYRQTMMQGLELLAYFRNRAPLDDSGMPKDRFSAEMPDATLATLKIQPSEPRDSAVYFCASGSGQYQETQYFGPGTRLLVL.

The V and J genes are TRBV28 and TRBJ1-1, with D perhaps matching TRBD1 (6 bases). V gave up 1 base and J gave up 3 bases, with 15 bases separating them. Germline values: CDR1 MDHEN, CDR2 SYDVKM. This CDR3 has 16 amino acids. CDR3 nucleotide sequence: TGTGCCAGCAGTTTATTCCAGGGGCGGCTGGACACTGAAGCTTTCTTT. It translates to CASSLFQGRLDTEAFF.

The chain employs TRBV4-1 and TRBJ1-3; 11 bases are shared with TRBD1. Germline CDR1 MGHRA, CDR2 YSYEKL. V trimming: 2 bases; J trimming: 7 bases; junction bases outside the gene matches: 10. The CDR3 spans 17 residues. The CDR3 region is CASSQRTRTGGDNTIYF. The CDR3, as DNA: TGCGCCAGCAGCCAACGAACGAGGACAGGGGGCGATAACACCATATATTTT.

This CDR3 is CASNPTGGGNTEAFF. The CDR3 DNA reads as TGTGCCAGCAATCCAACGGGCGGGGGGAACACTGAAGCTTTCTTT. The gene calls are TRBV6-1 and TRBJ1-1; possibly TRBD1 for D (5 bases). Per the germline V gene, CDR1 is MNHNS and CDR2 is SASEGT. V dropped 7 bases and J dropped 1 base, with 16 bases sitting between them. The CDR3 is made up of 15 amino acids.

V and J are TRBV30 and TRBJ1-2; D ambiguous. This CDR3 spans 12 amino acids. The V gene's germline CDR1 is GTSNPN and CDR2 SVGIG (reference sequence). The V end was cut by 5 bases, the J end by 8 bases, with 15 bases between. The CDR3 region has the DNA TGTGCCTGGGGATACGGGCCGGGGGGCTACACCTTC. Translation gives CAWGYGPGGYTF.

The chain is built from TRBV7-8 and TRBJ1-2, with a weak D call TRBD1 (6 bases). Germline V gene lookup returns CDR1 SGHVS and CDR2 FQNEAQ. CDR3 length: 13 amino acids. Trimming pared 5 bases from V and 7 bases from J, leaving 14 bases between. CDR3 bases: TGTGCCAGCAGCATTACAGTAGGGGGTGGCTACACCTTC. It codes for CASSITVGGGYTF. Full variable domain (missing parts from reference TRBV7-8 and TRBJ1-2): GAGVSQSPRYKVAKRGQDVALRCDPISGHVSLFWYQQALGQGPEFLTYFQNEAQLDKSGLPSDRFFAERPEGSVSTLKIQRTQQEDSAVYLCASSITVGGGYTFGSGTRLTVV.

This chain connects TRBV10-2 to TRBJ2-7; the match to TRBD1 covers 10 bases. The CDR3 runs to 17 residues. V lost 10 bases to trimming and J lost 2 bases; unmatched junction nucleotides: 17. Looked up from germline, CDR1 is WSHSY and CDR2 is SAAADI. Here the CDR3 reads CAISPGQGILGTYEQYF. The CDR3 bases are TGCGCCATCTCGCCGGGACAGGGGATTTTAGGTACCTACGAGCAGTACTTC.